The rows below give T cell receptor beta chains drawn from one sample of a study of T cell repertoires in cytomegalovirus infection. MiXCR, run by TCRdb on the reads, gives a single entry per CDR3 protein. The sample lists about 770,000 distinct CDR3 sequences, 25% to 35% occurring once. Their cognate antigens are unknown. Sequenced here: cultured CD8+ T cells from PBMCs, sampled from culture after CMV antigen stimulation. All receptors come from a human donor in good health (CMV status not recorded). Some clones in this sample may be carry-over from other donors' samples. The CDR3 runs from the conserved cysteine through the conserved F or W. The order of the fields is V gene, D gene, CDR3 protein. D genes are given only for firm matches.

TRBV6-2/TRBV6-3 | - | CATSVSTDTQYF
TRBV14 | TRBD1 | CASSLMPGTGPYNEQFF
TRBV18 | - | CASSPEGVYNEQFF
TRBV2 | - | CASREGNDGYTF
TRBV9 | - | CASSEPEGSQETQYF
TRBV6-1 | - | CASSAIRLYTF
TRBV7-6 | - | CASSLGVSRENTIYF
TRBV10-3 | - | CAISLLGEGETQYF
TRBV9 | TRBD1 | CASSATGTQPQHF
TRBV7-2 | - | CASSLSGVFTGYNSPLHF
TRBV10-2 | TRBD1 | CASSEGGTGVYAQYF
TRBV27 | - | CASSLIGTEDTQYF
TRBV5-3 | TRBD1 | CASSPTGLSNEKLFF
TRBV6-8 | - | CASSYPLRAGNTGELFF
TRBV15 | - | CATSRAPKRNTEAFF
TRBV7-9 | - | CASSVRGRFTDTQYF
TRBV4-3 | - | CASSQDRITLTDTQYF